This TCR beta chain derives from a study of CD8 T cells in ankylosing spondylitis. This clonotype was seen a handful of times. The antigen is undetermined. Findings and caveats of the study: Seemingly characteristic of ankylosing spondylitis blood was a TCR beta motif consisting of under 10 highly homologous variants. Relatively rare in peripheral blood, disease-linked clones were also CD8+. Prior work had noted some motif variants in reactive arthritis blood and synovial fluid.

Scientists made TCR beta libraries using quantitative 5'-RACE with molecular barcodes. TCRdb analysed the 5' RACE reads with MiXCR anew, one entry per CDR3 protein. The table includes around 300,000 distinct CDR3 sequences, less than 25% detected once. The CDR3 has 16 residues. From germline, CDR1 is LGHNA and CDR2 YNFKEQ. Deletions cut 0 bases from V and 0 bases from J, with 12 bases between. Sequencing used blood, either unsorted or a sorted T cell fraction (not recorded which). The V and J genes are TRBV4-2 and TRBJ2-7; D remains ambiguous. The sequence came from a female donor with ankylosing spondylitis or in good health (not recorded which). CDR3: CASSQDGDFYSYEQYF. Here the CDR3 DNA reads TGTGCCAGCAGCCAAGATGGAGACTTCTACTCCTACGAGCAGTACTTC.